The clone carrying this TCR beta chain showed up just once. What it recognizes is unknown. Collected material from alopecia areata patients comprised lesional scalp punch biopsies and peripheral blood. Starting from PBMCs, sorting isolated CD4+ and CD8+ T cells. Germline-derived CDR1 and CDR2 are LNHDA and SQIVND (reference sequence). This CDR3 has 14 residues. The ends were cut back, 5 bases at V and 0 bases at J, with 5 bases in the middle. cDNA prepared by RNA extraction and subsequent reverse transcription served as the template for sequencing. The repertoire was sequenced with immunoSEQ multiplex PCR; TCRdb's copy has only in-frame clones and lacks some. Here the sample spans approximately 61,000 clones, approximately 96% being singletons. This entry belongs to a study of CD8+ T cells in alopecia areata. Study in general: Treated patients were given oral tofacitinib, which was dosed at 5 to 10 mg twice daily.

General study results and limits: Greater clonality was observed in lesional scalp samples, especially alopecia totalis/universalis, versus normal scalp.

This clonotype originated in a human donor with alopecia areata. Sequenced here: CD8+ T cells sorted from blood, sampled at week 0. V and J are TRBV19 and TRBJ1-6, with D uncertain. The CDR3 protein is CASSSSSYNSPLHF. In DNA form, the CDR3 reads TGTGCCAGTAGTTCAAGCTCCTATAATTCACCCCTCCACTTT.